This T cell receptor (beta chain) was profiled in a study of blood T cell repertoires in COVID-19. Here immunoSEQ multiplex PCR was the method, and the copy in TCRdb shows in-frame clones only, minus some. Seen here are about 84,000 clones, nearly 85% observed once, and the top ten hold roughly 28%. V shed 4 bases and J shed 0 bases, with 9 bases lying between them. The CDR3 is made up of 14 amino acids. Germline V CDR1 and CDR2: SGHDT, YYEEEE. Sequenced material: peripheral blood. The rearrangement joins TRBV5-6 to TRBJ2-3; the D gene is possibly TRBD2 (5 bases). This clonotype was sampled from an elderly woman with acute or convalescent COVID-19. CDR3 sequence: CASSGERSTDTQYF. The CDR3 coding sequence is TGTGCCAGCAGCGGGGAGCGCAGCACAGATACGCAGTATTTT.